This TCR beta chain originates from a study of T-cell reconstitution after alpha-beta-depleted transplantation in children. A library of TCRbeta sequences, prepared with unique molecular identifiers, was generated. TCRdb reanalysed the PCR reads using MiXCR and keeps one entry per CDR3 protein. This table has hundreds of thousands of distinct CDR3 sequences, around 16% appearing once. This clonotype was observed a few times. The sample consisted of PBMCs from the stem cell graft donor, taken from the stem cell graft. The TCR was taken from a human donor who donated a stem cell graft to a child with acute lymphoblastic leukemia.

CDR3 nucleotide sequence: TGCAGTGCTAGGGTCGCGGGGCTAGCGGGAGGGCGGGAGCAGTTCTTC. This sequence encodes CSARVAGLAGGREQFF. This chain connects TRBV20-1 to TRBJ2-1; 12 bases align to TRBD2. J lost 10 bases, V lost 3 bases, and 13 bases had no gene match. CDR3 length: 16 amino acids. Germline V gives CDR1 DFQATT, CDR2 SNEGSKA (reference sequence).